The present T cell receptor beta chain was sequenced within a study of T cells in localized non-small cell lung cancer (dated by TCRdb to 2019 to 2021). The study in broad terms: T cell repertoires of fewer than 250 early-stage NSCLC patients were analyzed, with tumors being compared against uninvolved tumor-adjacent lungs. The cohort consisted of around 250 treatment-naive NSCLC patients whose localized lung tumors had been resected. The mean age of the NSCLC patients was roughly 70 years, with 130 or so men and about a hundred women. What the work shows at the level of the full study, not this receptor alone: A median of approximately 55 of the top 100 tumor clones were detected in paired uninvolved adjacent lung, and around 27 of these tumor clones were also found among the top 100 clones of the paired uninvolved adjacent lung. Because the study design was exploratory, TCR variables were selected using unadjusted p-values without false-discovery rate correction. The highest T cell clonality was observed in uninvolved tumor-adjacent lung, where clonality exceeded that of tumor, suggesting that antigenic responses were more focused in uninvolved tumor-adjacent lung. Multi-region tumor sequencing was not performed, so intratumor heterogeneity could not be excluded. Higher blood T cell density associated with longer overall survival, while higher adjacent-lung clonality associated with shorter survival.

Comment on this clone: Its antigen remains unidentified. Base quality data are lacking; no much larger clone is found one base away.

At diagnosis, peripheral blood, uninvolved tumor-adjacent lung and tumor were collected and stored as a combination of fresh-frozen and FFPE material. For TCR repertoire profiling, blood samples were analyzed as peripheral blood mononuclear cells. In the germline V gene, CDR1 corresponds to ENHRY and CDR2 to SYGVKD. The CDR3 runs 16 amino acids, cysteine and phenylalanine included. Only the CDR3 portion is preserved as DNA: 48 bases, with reading frame beginning at the first base. Compared with germline, V lacks 6 bases and J lacks 0 bases; bases without a gene match: 5. The immunoSEQ Assay was used to sequence TCR beta CDR3 regions from DNA. On the study's bioinformatics: T cell density was computed as TCR beta template counts normalized to usable DNA estimated by amplifying housekeeping genes. The preseqR package was used to estimate richness by extrapolating to 400,000 templates for PBMC samples and to 120,000 templates for tissue samples. Clonality was taken to be one minus Pielou's evenness. Tissue-enriched TCRs were identified through differential abundance testing performed on productive amino-acid clonotypes, with a minimum total count of 5 and an alpha of 0.1. The Jaccard Index and the Morisita Overlap Index were used to quantify repertoire overlap between compartments. TCR beta CDR3s were clustered by GLIPH together with public tetramer-defined viral CDR3s, and at least three viral sequences plus V-gene enrichment were required for viral motifs. TCRdb stores this immuneACCESS table with in-frame sequences only. Part of the clones is absent; in the studies checked, under half of the shortfall reflects unresolved V genes, and no reason is known for the rest. The D gene and trimming were derived from the DNA, and the V and J assignments and clone size from that table. The sample records 50,000 to 65,000 clones, roughly 76% of which are singletons. The top ten constitute under 5% of the sample.

This TCR came from a man aged 40 to 69 with stage II lung adenocarcinoma. The V gene is TRBV10-3 and the J gene is TRBJ2-3; 11 central bases correspond to TRBD2. This specimen consisted of PBMCs, obtained before any cancer treatment. CDR3 loop: CAISQGTSGSTDTQYF. The DNA sequence is TGTGCCATCAGCCAAGGGACTAGCGGTAGCACAGATACGCAGTATTTT.